These 26 T cell receptor beta chains were sequenced from one sample in a study of identical twins. One entry per CDR3 protein results from TCRdb running MiXCR on the 5' RACE reads. This sample carries about 900,000 distinct CDR3 sequences, approximately 13% of them seen once, and the ten largest clones take 1.5% to 2%. This sample was also put to use in a study of yellow fever vaccine responses in identical twins.

Material: PBMCs. The receptors here all came from a woman under 30 in good health.

The chain combines TRBV3-1 with TRBJ2-5, with D unresolved. V lost 10 bases and J 2 bases, leaving 5 bases between the germline ends. The CDR3 length is 10 residues. Germline V lookup: CDR1 LGHDT, CDR2 YNNKEL (reference sequence). Here the CDR3 DNA reads TGTGCCACCGAACAAGAGACCCAGTACTTC. Encoded protein: CATEQETQYF.

The chain couples TRBV5-6 to TRBJ2-7, with D perhaps matching TRBD2 (6 bases). Trimming pared 2 bases from V and 3 bases from J, leaving 12 bases between. Germline loops: CDR1 SGHDT, CDR2 YYEEEE. The length of the CDR3 is 14 residues. The CDR3 region is CASSLYGSNYEQYF. The CDR3 coding sequence is TGTGCCAGCAGCTTATACGGGAGTAACTACGAGCAGTACTTC.

This clonotype was detected a few times. The CDR3 DNA is TGTGCCAGCAGCCAAGTACTCTATGATCAGAGCTCCTACAATGAGCAGTTCTTC. Residues: CASSQVLYDQSSYNEQFF. This rearrangement joins TRBV3-1 to TRBJ2-1; D is uncertain. Germline loops: CDR1 LGHDT, CDR2 YNNKEL (reference sequence). This CDR3 region has 18 residues. Trimming cost V 1 base and J 0 bases, with 16 bases left between them.

This rearrangement joins TRBV7-3 to TRBJ1-1; D is unclear. Per germline, CDR1 SGHTA and CDR2 FQGTGA. The CDR3 has 14 amino acids. The germline V and J ends were trimmed by 2 bases and 5 bases, with 12 bases remaining between them. In DNA, the CDR3 is TGTGCCAGCAGCTTAGCAGGACCCACGACTGAAGCTTTCTTT. Its translation: CASSLAGPTTEAFF.

The table lists this clonotype with a few counts. The chain has TRBV5-6 and TRBJ1-1, with no clear D. The CDR3 contains 15 residues. Germline lookup yields CDR1 SGHDT and CDR2 YYEEEE. The V end was cut by 5 bases, the J end by 0 bases, with 14 bases between. The CDR3 DNA reads TGTGCCAGCAGAGGCCGGATAAACATGAACACTGAAGCTTTCTTT. This translates into CASRGRINMNTEAFF.

This clonotype was found many times. The J gene is TRBJ2-7, the V gene TRBV24-1, with no clear D. Trimming stripped 5 bases from V and 0 bases from J, with 7 bases between. The CDR3 is 13 residues long. Germline CDR1 and CDR2: KGHDR and SFDVKD. The DNA of the CDR3 is TGTGCCACCAGTGGTGTCGGCTCCTACGAGCAGTACTTC. It translates to CATSGVGSYEQYF.

In its sample, this clonotype was seen a few times. This chain uses TRBV12-3 or TRBV12-4 with TRBJ1-5; D gene ambiguous. The CDR3 spans 16 residues. V shed 5 bases and J shed 0 bases, with 14 bases lying between them. CDR3 DNA: TGTGCCAGCAGTGAGTACAGATTGTATAGCAATCAGCCCCAGCATTTT. Residues: CASSEYRLYSNQPQHF.

The chain couples TRBV6-1 to TRBJ2-2; D possibly matches TRBD1 or TRBD2 (6 bases each). Per the germline V gene, CDR1 is MNHNS and CDR2 is SASEGT. V lost 11 bases and J lost 0, with 13 bases in between. The CDR3 runs to 14 residues. The CDR3 DNA is TGTGCCGCAAGGGGGGCAGCGAACACCGGGGAGCTGTTTTTT. Its protein product is CAARGAANTGELFF.

The sample holds many counts of this clonotype. J is TRBJ1-6 and V is TRBV3-1; no definite D call. Germline V CDR1 and CDR2: LGHDT, YNNKEL (reference sequence). The V gene lost 4 bases and the J gene lost 3 bases, with 7 bases spanning the gap. This CDR3 comprises 14 residues. In DNA form, the CDR3 reads TGTGCCAGCAGCCGGCAGGACTATAATTCACCCCTCCACTTT. It specifies CASSRQDYNSPLHF.

This clonotype was seen only a few times. This rearrangement joins TRBV29-1 to TRBJ2-3, with D unresolved. Trimming removed 5 bases at V and 2 bases at J, with 11 bases between. The CDR3 runs 13 residues. CDR1 is SQVTM, CDR2 ANQGSEA, per germline. In DNA form, the CDR3 reads TGCAGCGTTCATCTAGGACCCACAGATACGCAGTATTTT. Protein: CSVHLGPTDTQYF.

The table lists this clonotype with many counts. The chain has TRBV10-3 and TRBJ2-1; 15 bases align to TRBD2. V was clipped by 7 bases and J by 7 bases; unmatched bases: 5. Germline-derived CDR1 and CDR2 are ENHRY and SYGVKD. This CDR3 is 15 amino acids long. CDR3 sequence: CAITPGTSGRNEQFF. CDR3 nucleotide sequence: TGTGCCATCACCCCCGGGACTAGCGGGAGGAATGAGCAGTTCTTC.

This clonotype was detected only a few times. The rearrangement joins TRBV15 to TRBJ2-3; TRBD2 is a possible D gene (7 bases). Trimming stripped 5 bases from V and 2 bases from J, with 17 bases between. CDR1 is LNHNV, CDR2 YYDKDF, per germline (reference sequence). This CDR3 has 16 residues. The CDR3 here is CATSGGGQLITDTQYF. The CDR3 DNA reads as TGTGCCACCAGCGGCGGGGGACAATTAATCACAGATACGCAGTATTTT.

The chain has TRBV9 and TRBJ2-3, with D unclear. Germline assignment: CDR1 SGDLS and CDR2 YYNGEE. Trimming shortened V by 0 bases and J by 0 bases, and 17 bases separated the two germline ends. The CDR3 totals 18 residues. This chain's CDR3 is CASSVDDIWALSTDTQYF. CDR3 bases: TGTGCCAGCAGCGTAGATGATATATGGGCACTCAGCACAGATACGCAGTATTTT. Full variable domain (outside the CDR3, taken from reference TRBV9 and TRBJ2-3): DSGVTQTPKHLITATGQRVTLRCSPRSGDLSVYWYQQSLDQGLQFLIQYYNGEERAKGNILERFSAQQFPDLHSELNLSSLELGDSALYFCASSVDDIWALSTDTQYFGPGTRLTVL.

This clonotype was observed a handful of times. This rearrangement joins TRBV12-3 or TRBV12-4 to TRBJ2-3; TRBD1 matches at 11 bases. The CDR3 runs to 16 residues. The J segment lost 4 bases and the V segment lost 0 bases, leaving 3 bases of the junction unmatched. In DNA, the CDR3 is TGTGCCAGCAGTTTAGCGCCGGGACAGGGGGCAGATACGCAGTATTTT. This encodes CASSLAPGQGADTQYF.

The V gene is TRBV4-1, the J gene TRBJ2-2, with 7 bases identical to TRBD1. From germline, CDR1 is MGHRA and CDR2 YSYEKL. Germline trimming cut 3 bases from V and 4 bases from J; bases unmatched to any gene: 11. This CDR3 has 17 residues. CDR3 residues: CASSHPGSDRATGELFF. CDR3 sequence (DNA): TGCGCCAGCAGCCACCCCGGCTCCGACAGGGCCACCGGGGAGCTGTTTTTT.

The rearrangement uses TRBV5-2 and TRBJ2-1; the D segment call TRBD1 is taken from the table without a DNA check. TRBV5-2 is deemed a pseudogene. CDR3 length: 16 residues. CDR3 bases: TGTGCCAGGGGCCGTGGGCTCCGGGTCTCCTACAATGAGCAGTTCTTC. Protein: CARGRGLRVSYNEQFF.

This clonotype was found a few times. This sequence joins TRBV24-1 and TRBJ2-3; 9 bases fit TRBD1. Trimming took 4 bases from V and 2 from J; bases not matched to a gene: 9. Germline assignment: CDR1 KGHDR and CDR2 SFDVKD. This CDR3 is built from 17 residues. Here the CDR3 reads CATSDRGQGSTTDTQYF. The CDR3, as DNA: TGTGCCACCAGTGACCGTGGACAGGGGAGTACCACAGATACGCAGTATTTT.

This clonotype appeared a few times. This chain connects TRBV10-3 to TRBJ1-2; 8 bases match TRBD1. The germline CDR1 and CDR2 sequences are ENHRY and SYGVKD. V shed 0 bases, J shed 4 bases, and the junction held 4 bases outside the gene matches. The CDR3 spans 15 residues. DNA for the CDR3: TGTGCCATCAGTGAGTCTCAGGGGGCCCTCTATGGCTACACCTTC. Translating it yields CAISESQGALYGYTF.

This clonotype has only a few counts. The V gene is TRBV20-1, the J gene TRBJ2-3; D is ambiguous. Trimming stripped 6 bases from V and 0 bases from J, with 13 bases between. The CDR3 has 14 residues. Germline values: CDR1 DFQATT, CDR2 SNEGSKA (reference sequence). The CDR3, as DNA: TGCAGTGCGAGACTTTATACTAGCACAGATACGCAGTATTTT. Translated, it gives CSARLYTSTDTQYF.

This clonotype was observed at least ten times. This chain connects TRBV12-3 or TRBV12-4 to TRBJ1-5; D is possibly TRBD1 (6 bases). The CDR3 is made up of 14 amino acids. Deletions cut 3 bases from V and 6 bases from J, with 12 bases between. CDR3 loop: CASSFRTAGQPQHF. As DNA, the CDR3 is TGTGCCAGCAGTTTCCGGACAGCCGGTCAGCCCCAGCATTTT.

This chain links TRBV28 with TRBJ2-1, with a possible D match to TRBD1 (5 bases). The CDR3 has 13 amino acids. The V gene lost 2 bases and the J gene lost 8 bases, with 10 bases spanning the gap. In germline, CDR1 is MDHEN, CDR2 SYDVKM. This CDR3 reads CASSLGRVHEQFF. DNA for the CDR3: TGTGCCAGCAGTTTAGGCAGGGTCCATGAGCAGTTCTTC.

The chain links TRBV7-3 to TRBJ2-6; 16 nucleotides line up with TRBD2. The CDR3 runs to 20 residues. Germline V gene sequence: CDR1 SGHTA, CDR2 FQGTGA. With 0 bases clipped from V and 3 bases from J, the junction kept 5 bases outside the gene matches. Here the CDR3 DNA reads TGTGCCAGCAGCTTAACTACGGGGACTAGCGGGAGGGGTGGGGCCAACGTCCTGACTTTC. The encoded protein is CASSLTTGTSGRGGANVLTF. Based on the CDR3 plus reference TRBV7-3 and TRBJ2-6, the full variable domain is GAGVSQTPSNKVTEKGKYVELRCDPISGHTALYWYRQSLGQGPEFLIYFQGTGAADDSGLPNDRFFAVRPEGSVSTLKIQRTERGDSAVYLCASSLTTGTSGRGGANVLTFGAGSRLTVL.

In its sample, this clonotype was seen a few times. V is TRBV20-1 and J is TRBJ2-3, with D possibly matching TRBD1 (6 bases). Trimming removed 4 bases from V and 5 bases from J, with 13 bases in between. The CDR3 loop spans 13 amino acids. Per the germline V gene, CDR1 is DFQATT and CDR2 is SNEGSKA (reference sequence). The CDR3 region is CSANQGHKDTQYF. For the CDR3, the DNA is TGCAGTGCTAATCAGGGGCACAAAGATACGCAGTATTTT.

This chain links TRBV12-3 or TRBV12-4 with TRBJ2-3; 7 nucleotides line up with TRBD2. Trimming removed 6 bases from V and 2 bases from J; junction bases left unmatched: 11. CDR3 length: 16 residues. As DNA, the CDR3 is TGTGCCAGCAGCCCGGGTCTAGCGGAATTCACAGATACGCAGTATTTT. Its translation: CASSPGLAEFTDTQYF.

V is TRBV12-3 or TRBV12-4 and J is TRBJ2-2, with 8 positions matching TRBD1. The CDR3 has 15 amino acids. V trimming: 4 bases; J trimming: 4 bases; junction bases outside the gene matches: 5. The CDR3 protein is CASSSRGRVTGELFF. The CDR3 DNA follows: TGTGCCAGCAGTTCCAGGGGGCGCGTCACCGGGGAGCTGTTTTTT.

A few counts support this clonotype. The CDR3, as DNA: TGTGCCAGCAGCCCGGACTACTACAATGAGCAGTTCTTC. Residues: CASSPDYYNEQFF. This rearrangement joins TRBV6-1 to TRBJ2-1, with D perhaps matching TRBD2 (6 bases). V lost 6 bases and J 3 bases, leaving 9 bases between the germline ends. The CDR3 runs 13 residues. Germline V lookup: CDR1 MNHNS, CDR2 SASEGT.